These T cell receptor beta chains were read from a single sample in a study of CD8 T cells in Susac syndrome. TCRdb re-called the immunoSEQ multiplex PCR reads with MiXCR, one entry per CDR3 protein. The data contain about 130,000 distinct CDR3 sequences, about 90% of them singletons. Sequenced: CD8+ T cells from PBMCs. The receptor set was obtained from a human donor with multiple sclerosis. Both conserved end residues are part of each CDR3. A D gene is named only where the DNA matches it firmly. Clone size is shown for a subset of rows, as once, few, many or a class of expanded clone.

CDR3 protein,CDR3 DNA,D gene,V gene,CDR3 length,clone size,J gene
CASSPSALWDSPLHF,TGTGCCAGCAGCCCAAGCGCACTTTGGGATTCACCCCTCCACTTT,-,TRBV7-9,15,-,TRBJ1-6
CASSLFPGDYGYTF,TGTGCCAGCAGTTTGTTCCCCGGCGACTATGGCTACACCTTC,-,TRBV12-3/TRBV12-4,14,few,TRBJ1-2
CSAAADSSYEQYF,TGCAGCGCCGCGGCGGATTCCTCCTACGAGCAGTACTTC,-,TRBV29-1,13,-,TRBJ2-7
CASRPRDIKRAFF,TGTGCCAGCAGACCTCGGGACATCAAAAGGGCTTTCTTT,-,TRBV6-5,13,-,TRBJ1-1
CASTLIRDSYNEQFF,TGTGCCAGCACCCTGATTCGGGACAGTTACAATGAGCAGTTCTTC,TRBD1,TRBV28,15,-,TRBJ2-1
CARRRGRSFLREQYF,TGTGCGAGAAGGAGAGGTAGGTCCTTCTTGCGGGAGCAGTACTTC,-,TRBV6-5,15,-,TRBJ2-7
CASSLWRAEAFF,TGTGCCAGCAGCTTGTGGCGGGCTGAAGCTTTCTTT,-,TRBV5-6,12,-,TRBJ1-1
CASSVPGEGASRDGYTF,TGTGCCAGCAGCGTCCCCGGGGAGGGGGCGAGTCGAGATGGCTACACCTTC,TRBD1,TRBV28,17,-,TRBJ1-2
CASSYPGTRDNEQFF,TGTGCCAGCAGCTATCCCGGGACTCGAGACAATGAGCAGTTCTTC,-,TRBV12-3/TRBV12-4,15,-,TRBJ2-1
CASTVIGHSGYTF,TGTGCCAGCACCGTGATAGGGCACAGCGGCTACACCTTC,-,TRBV5-6,13,-,TRBJ1-2